This T cell receptor (beta chain) was retrieved from a study of human T cells and chemical hapten exposure. Study-level information: Throughout a study of 20 to 25 weeks, patients underwent weekly scalp administration of diphenylcyclopropenone doses.

Time point noted: patch test 1, 2 weeks after DPC sensitization. Sample treatment: therapeutic diphenylcyclopropenone sensitization with weekly scalp DPC. Extraction yielded total RNA from whole blood (unfractionated). Ahead of applying each patch test, blood was sampled. Those who donated were patients with alopecia, 18 to 70 years of age, and suitable for DPC. Each CDR3 protein gets one entry after TCRdb re-called the RACE reads with MiXCR. The table shows some 53,000 distinct CDR3 sequences, with about 11% occurring only once. This clonotype was seen ten or more times. Per germline, CDR1 SGHTA and CDR2 FQGNSA. The CDR3 loop spans 14 amino acids. V was shortened by 6 bases and J by 2 bases, with 12 bases between the two germline ends.

The specimen comprised whole blood, sampled in connection with sensitization to the hapten diphenylcyclopropenone (DPC). The chain combines TRBV7-2 with TRBJ2-3; D uncertain. The sequence was collected from a woman aged 40-49 years with alopecia areata. Some clones in this sample may be carry-over from other donors' samples. The CDR3 is CASRPGRTTDTQYF. The CDR3 coding sequence is TGTGCCAGCAGACCTGGACGGACCACAGATACGCAGTATTTT.